This TCR beta chain derives from a study of blood T cell repertoires in COVID-19. TCRdb keeps only in-frame clones here, not all; method: immunoSEQ multiplex PCR. The sample records 300,000 to 400,000 clones, roughly 87% being singletons. J was trimmed by 9 bases and V by 0 bases; bases with no gene match: 7. Germline V gene lookup returns CDR1 SGHNT and CDR2 YYREEE (reference sequence). This CDR3 spans 15 amino acids. Enrollees, about 18 to 89 years old, lived in about two dozen US areas. Researchers sorted participants into cohorts using their self-reported clinical history. The rearrangement uses TRBV5-4 and TRBJ2-1, with 9 bases matching TRBD1. Sequencing was carried out using PBMCs or T cells enriched from blood (not recorded which). The TCR originated in a woman in her thirties who had recovered from COVID-19. CDR3 DNA: TGTGCCAGCAGCTTGGCGAGGACAGGGGCTGTTGAGCAGTTCTTC. Translated: CASSLARTGAVEQFF.